This TCR beta chain was retrieved from a study of blood T cell repertoires in COVID-19. Clones were sequenced by immunoSEQ multiplex PCR, and TCRdb holds only the in-frame ones, with some missing. The sample carries roughly 100,000 clones, roughly 90% recorded once. The receptor comes from a human donor in a cohort sampled during active COVID-19. Sequenced material: peripheral blood.

In nucleotides, the CDR3 is TGTGCCAGTAGTCCACAGGGGTCGGTGGAGACCCAGTACTTC. Amino acids: CASSPQGSVETQYF. V gene TRBV19 combines with J gene TRBJ2-5; TRBD1 aligns across 7 bases. CDR1 and CDR2 from the germline V gene are LNHDA and SQIVND (reference sequence). Trimming cost V 5 bases and J 5 bases; bases outside gene matches: 8. The CDR3 consists of 14 residues.